The 24 T cell receptor beta chains below come from one sample, sequenced in a study of shared clonotypes between healthy human individuals. Libraries were prepared by immunoSEQ multiplex PCR; TCRdb keeps only in-frame clonotypes and omits some of them. Counted here are under 1,100,000 clones, 70% to 80% occurring once; the ten biggest clones make up roughly 0.57%. Input material: memory CD4+ T cells from PBMCs. The subset here: CD45RA-negative fraction. Source of these receptors: a young man in good health. Some clones in this sample may be carry-over from other donors' samples.

This rearrangement joins TRBV5-1 to TRBJ2-3; 11 bases fit TRBD2. Germline values: CDR1 SGHRS, CDR2 YFSETQ. J gave up 1 base and V 2 bases, and 3 bases lay outside the gene matches. The CDR3 is made up of 16 amino acids. Here the CDR3 reads CASSLVAGGRTDTQYF. The CDR3 DNA reads as TGCGCCAGCAGCTTAGTAGCGGGAGGGCGCACAGATACGCAGTATTTT.

The chain employs TRBV30 and TRBJ1-5, with D unresolved. This CDR3 contains 12 residues. Trimming cost V 3 bases and J 0 bases, with 3 bases left between them. Germline assignment: CDR1 GTSNPN and CDR2 SVGIG (reference sequence). CDR3 region: CAWSNSNQPQHF. The DNA for the CDR3 is TGTGCCTGGAGCAATAGCAATCAGCCCCAGCATTTT. The full variable domain, in which reference TRBV30 and TRBJ1-5 provide the parts outside the CDR3, is SQTIHQWPATLVQPVGSPLSLECTVEGTSNPNLYWYRQAAGRGLQLLFYSVGIGQISSEVPQNLSASRPQDRQFILSSKKLLLSDSGFYLCAWSNSNQPQHFGDGTRLSIL.

The J gene is TRBJ2-1, the V gene TRBV4-3; 9 bases align to TRBD1. The length of the CDR3 is 17 residues. Germline CDR1 LGHNA, CDR2 YSLEER. Losses at the gene ends were 5 bases for V and 1 base for J; bases not matched to a gene: 9. The CDR3 DNA reads as TGCGCCAGCAGCGGACAGGGGTCGTTGTCATCCTACAATGAGCAGTTCTTC. Its translation is CASSGQGSLSSYNEQFF.

The chain recombines TRBV19 with TRBJ2-1; 10 bases align to TRBD2. The CDR3 runs 17 residues. The trim removed 2 bases at V and 3 bases at J, leaving 7 bases unmatched. Per the germline V gene, CDR1 is LNHDA and CDR2 is SQIVND (reference sequence). CDR3 residues: CASSIRTGLAIYNEQFF. Here the CDR3 DNA reads TGTGCCAGTAGTATAAGGACGGGACTAGCGATCTACAATGAGCAGTTCTTC.

The chain joins TRBV27 to TRBJ2-5; 7 bases align to TRBD1. V was pared by 6 bases and J by 5 bases, with 15 bases of the junction left unmatched. Germline CDR1 MNHEY, CDR2 SMNVEV (reference sequence). CDR3 length: 16 amino acids. For the CDR3, the DNA is TGTGCCAGCAGCTCGCGTCACTTCGGCAGGGGGGAGACCCAGTACTTC. Amino acid sequence: CASSSRHFGRGETQYF.

V is TRBV5-5 and J is TRBJ1-3; a weak D match, TRBD1 (6 bases). This CDR3 region has 17 residues. The V end lost 0 bases, the J end lost 4 bases, and 17 bases lay between the germline ends. CDR1 is SGHKS and CDR2 is YYEKEE in the germline V gene (reference sequence). CDR3 in DNA: TGTGCCAGCAGCTTGGGCCGTTCGGACAGAATCGGAAACACCATATATTTT. This gives the protein CASSLGRSDRIGNTIYF.

Regarding this clone: Other DNA variants within this sample encode the same CDR3. The chain carries TRBV5-6 and TRBJ1-2, with D uncertain. V lost 4 bases and J 2 bases, leaving 6 bases between the germline ends. Germline V gene lookup returns CDR1 SGHDT and CDR2 YYEEEE. This CDR3 is built from 12 residues. CDR3 bases: TGTGCCAGCAGCCTAACGAACTATGGCTACACCTTC. It translates to CASSLTNYGYTF.

This rearrangement joins TRBV7-8 to TRBJ1-1; no clear D. Trimming removed 2 bases at V and 1 base at J, with 8 bases between. Per germline, CDR1 SGHVS and CDR2 FQNEAQ. CDR3 size: 14 residues. CDR3 nucleotides: TGTGCCAGCAGCTTAATCTCGGGGAACACTGAAGCTTTCTTT. Translation gives CASSLISGNTEAFF.

This clone appeared a single time. The rearrangement uses TRBV6-4 and TRBJ1-2, with D perhaps TRBD1 (6 bases). Trimming left V 4 bases short and J 8 bases short, with 14 bases between. There are 13 residues in the CDR3. CDR1 is MRHNA and CDR2 is SNTAGT in the germline V gene. CDR3 region: CASSVSGAYGYTF. The CDR3 nucleotides read TGTGCCAGCAGTGTTTCAGGGGCGTACGGCTACACCTTC.

This clone has only one observation. This CDR3 is CATSRAQPYSGNTIYF. The CDR3 DNA follows: TGTGCCACCAGCAGAGCACAGCCCTACTCTGGAAACACCATATATTTT. The rearrangement links TRBV15 to TRBJ1-3; D is uncertain. The CDR3 contains 16 residues. Between the trimmed V and J ends, which lost 1 base and 0 bases, there was a span of 10 bases. CDR1 and CDR2 (germline): LNHNV, YYDKDF (reference sequence).

The J gene is TRBJ1-1, the V gene TRBV2; D might be TRBD1 (5 bases). Germline CDR1 reads SNHLY; CDR2 reads FYNNEI. V shed 6 bases and J shed 1 base, with 15 bases lying between them. CDR3 length equals 15 residues. The DNA of the CDR3 is TGTGCCAGCAGATCGTGGGGGAGAGGGAACACTGAAGCTTTCTTT. Translated, it gives CASRSWGRGNTEAFF.

The rearrangement joins TRBV6-1 to TRBJ1-2, with a tentative D call TRBD1 (5 bases). V gave up 3 bases and J gave up 7 bases, with 15 bases separating them. CDR3 length equals 14 residues. Looked up from germline, CDR1 is MNHNS and CDR2 is SASEGT. The CDR3 sequence: CASSEPIRVGGYTF. CDR3 nucleotide sequence: TGTGCCAGCAGTGAGCCGATCAGGGTAGGTGGCTACACCTTC.

This clone was recorded a few times. The chain carries TRBV5-8 and TRBJ1-1; TRBD1 might be the D (5 bases). Trimming took 7 bases from V and 4 from J, leaving 17 bases between them. The CDR3 spans 14 residues. The germline CDR1 and CDR2 sequences are SGHTS and YDEGEE. CDR3 DNA: TGTGCCAGCCCCACGGGGGGGAGGGGCACTGAAGCTTTCTTT. It is translated as CASPTGGRGTEAFF.

The V call is TRBV4-2, the J call TRBJ1-4; the D is unclear. Looked up from germline, CDR1 is LGHNA and CDR2 is YNFKEQ. V gave up 0 bases and J gave up 0 bases, with 11 bases separating them. The CDR3 has 17 amino acids. The CDR3 DNA reads TGTGCCAGCAGCCAAGAGACTAGGACCCCAACTAATGAAAAACTGTTTTTT. It is translated as CASSQETRTPTNEKLFF.

The V call is TRBV6-1, the J call TRBJ2-1; 7 bases align to TRBD1. CDR1 is MNHNS, CDR2 SASEGT, per germline. V was clipped by 7 bases and J by 0 bases; unmatched bases: 6. The CDR3 contains 15 residues. CDR3 DNA: TGTGCCAGCAATAAGGACAGGTTCTCCTACAATGAGCAGTTCTTC. Amino acids: CASNKDRFSYNEQFF.

Only a few counts were recorded for this clone. In the same sample, other DNA sequences code for this CDR3. The rearrangement uses TRBV5-1 and TRBJ2-3; no clear D gene. With 0 bases removed from V and 6 bases from J, the gap between germline ends came to 5 bases. Germline V gives CDR1 SGHRS, CDR2 YFSETQ. This CDR3 region has 12 residues. CDR3 coding DNA: TGCGCCAGCAGCTTGGTGGGGGATACGCAGTATTTT. It is translated as CASSLVGDTQYF.

This clone showed up many times. This rearrangement joins TRBV6-1 to TRBJ1-5; the D gene is possibly TRBD1 (6 bases). The CDR3 totals 14 residues. CDR1 is MNHNS, CDR2 SASEGT, per germline. Trimming stripped 6 bases from V and 2 bases from J, with 11 bases between. This chain's CDR3 is CASRGPGGNQPQHF. The DNA for the CDR3 is TGTGCCAGCAGAGGCCCAGGGGGCAATCAGCCCCAGCATTTT.

The J gene is TRBJ1-2, the V gene TRBV18; 7 positions agree with TRBD1. The CDR3 runs 15 residues. Germline assignment: CDR1 KGHSH and CDR2 LQKENI. V shed 3 bases, J shed 4 bases, and the junction held 8 bases outside the gene matches. The CDR3 sequence: CASSPNQGVVYGYTF. For the CDR3, the DNA is TGTGCCAGCTCACCGAACCAGGGGGTCGTCTATGGCTACACCTTC.

This rearrangement joins TRBV28 to TRBJ2-3, with D possibly being TRBD1 or TRBD2 (6 bases each). Germline CDR1 and CDR2: MDHEN and SYDVKM. V lost 6 bases, J lost 2 bases, and 24 bases lay in between. CDR3 length: 18 residues. DNA for the CDR3: TGTGCCAGCAGCCCCCGTGGGGGCGGGATAGCAAACACAGATACGCAGTATTTT. This gives the protein CASSPRGGGIANTDTQYF.

The chain carries TRBV6-1 and TRBJ1-1, with 7 bases aligning to TRBD1. Trimming at V came to 6 bases and at J to 0 bases, leaving 4 bases not matched to a gene. CDR1 is MNHNS, CDR2 SASEGT, per germline. The CDR3 is 14 residues long. The CDR3 loop reads CASSPRGLNTEAFF. DNA of the CDR3: TGTGCCAGCAGCCCCAGGGGGTTGAACACTGAAGCTTTCTTT.

V and J are TRBV11-2 and TRBJ2-5, with 12 bases lining up with TRBD2. V was clipped by 0 bases and J by 5 bases; unmatched bases: 10. This CDR3 spans 18 amino acids. The germline V gene encodes CDR1 SGHAT and CDR2 FQNNGV. The CDR3, as DNA: TGTGCCAGCAGCTTAGATTTCCCTAGCGGGAGGGCCGGTGAGACCCAGTACTTC. As protein: CASSLDFPSGRAGETQYF. Full variable domain (rest looked up from reference TRBV11-2 and TRBJ2-5): EAGVAQSPRYKIIEKRQSVAFWCNPISGHATLYWYQQILGQGPKLLIQFQNNGVVDDSQLPKDRFSAERLKGVDSTLKIQPAKLEDSAVYLCASSLDFPSGRAGETQYFGPGTRLLVL.

The chain employs TRBV11-2 and TRBJ1-3; D is undetermined. The V and J ends lost 3 bases and 6 bases respectively, with 6 bases between them. CDR1 and CDR2 from the germline V gene are SGHAT and FQNNGV. The CDR3 loop spans 12 amino acids. The CDR3 sequence is CASSFNLNTIYF. The CDR3 DNA reads TGTGCCAGCAGCTTTAATTTAAACACCATATATTTT.

Of note for this clone: Other DNA sequences of this sample code for an identical CDR3. The rearrangement joins TRBV5-1 to TRBJ2-3; D remains unclear. Looked up from germline, CDR1 is SGHRS and CDR2 is YFSETQ. The V end lost 0 bases, the J end lost 6 bases, and 8 bases lay between the germline ends. CDR3 length: 13 amino acids. The CDR3 here is CASSLERGDTQYF. The CDR3 DNA reads as TGCGCCAGCAGCTTGGAACGCGGTGATACGCAGTATTTT.

The chain employs TRBV28 and TRBJ2-2; TRBD1 aligns across 7 bases. J gave up 1 base and V 4 bases, and 3 bases lay outside the gene matches. Per germline, CDR1 MDHEN and CDR2 SYDVKM. The CDR3 contains 15 residues. This CDR3 reads CASSSPGGNTGELFF. Here the CDR3 DNA reads TGTGCCAGCAGTTCCCCAGGGGGGAACACCGGGGAGCTGTTTTTT.